This TCR beta chain was captured in a study of T cells in Graves' hyperthyroidism and ophthalmopathy. This clonotype was counted only a few times. Template material for amplifying TCR beta CDR3 regions consisted of RNA transcripts. The primer set for the first-round RT-PCR of the TCR CDR3 was HTBI. MiXCR was run by TCRdb on the multiplex PCR reads, yielding one entry per CDR3 protein. The data contain about 380,000 distinct CDR3 sequences, 18% of them singletons. Germline V gives CDR1 SEHNR, CDR2 FQNEAQ (reference sequence). The CDR3 runs to 15 residues. Trimming took 2 bases from V and 2 from J, leaving 7 bases between them.

This receptor was identified in a man between 18 and 35 years old with Graves' ophthalmopathy. This sequence joins TRBV7-9 and TRBJ2-6; D is unresolved. The material sequenced was blood. The CDR3 spells CASSLTAAGANVLTF. For the CDR3, the DNA is TGTGCCAGCAGCTTAACTGCGGCTGGGGCCAACGTCCTGACTTTC.